These 8 T cell receptor beta chains originate from one sample sequenced in a study of OX40 agonist ivuxolimab in advanced cancers. Assay: immunoSEQ multiplex PCR; the TCRdb copy retains only in-frame clones and omits some. Seen here are 90,000 to 120,000 clones, 85% to 95% observed once, and the top ten hold roughly 1.1%. Sequenced here: CD4+ or CD8+ T cells sorted from blood, sampled in a trial of the OX40 agonist ivuxolimab. The receptors stem from an adult with an advanced solid tumor such as melanoma, head and neck, liver or kidney cancer.

In regard to this clone: Other DNA sequences in the sample encode the same CDR3. The gene calls are TRBV25-1 and TRBJ1-1, with 7 positions matching TRBD1. CDR1 and CDR2 from the germline V gene are MGHDK and SYGVNS. The CDR3 length is 13 residues. The J segment lost 4 bases and the V segment lost 6 bases, leaving 5 bases of the junction unmatched. DNA of the CDR3: TGTGCCAGCAGCGGCCAGGGGGTCACTGAAGCTTTCTTT. This codes for CASSGQGVTEAFF.

The rearrangement uses TRBV11-2 and TRBJ2-3, with D tentatively TRBD1 (7 bases). This CDR3 is 16 amino acids long. CDR1 and CDR2 from the germline V gene are SGHAT and FQNNGV. The V end was cut by 2 bases, the J end by 6 bases, with 18 bases between. Written as DNA, the CDR3 is TGTGCCAGCAGCTTAAGCGGCGGGACAGACCTGGATACGCAGTATTTT. The encoded protein is CASSLSGGTDLDTQYF. The whole variable domain, filled in from reference TRBV11-2 and TRBJ2-3, reads EAGVAQSPRYKIIEKRQSVAFWCNPISGHATLYWYQQILGQGPKLLIQFQNNGVVDDSQLPKDRFSAERLKGVDSTLKIQPAKLEDSAVYLCASSLSGGTDLDTQYFGPGTRLTVL.

This clone was seen a handful of times. The chain joins TRBV7-9 to TRBJ1-1; D not certain. This CDR3 comprises 14 residues. CDR1 is SEHNR and CDR2 is FQNEAQ in the germline V gene (reference sequence). With 5 bases removed from V and 1 base from J, the gap between germline ends came to 11 bases. The chain's CDR3 is CASSPRTENTEAFF. CDR3 DNA: TGTGCCAGCAGCCCTCGGACTGAGAACACTGAAGCTTTCTTT. Full variable domain (rest looked up from reference TRBV7-9 and TRBJ1-1): DTGVSQNPRHKITKRGQNVTFRCDPISEHNRLYWYRQTLGQGPEFLTYFQNEAQLEKSRLLSDRFSAERPKGSFSTLEIQRTEQGDSAMYLCASSPRTENTEAFFGQGTRLTVV.

The table lists this clone with a count of one. The chain is built from TRBV19 and TRBJ1-5; D is perhaps TRBD1 (6 bases). This CDR3 spans 15 amino acids. CDR1 and CDR2 (germline): LNHDA, SQIVND (reference sequence). V gave up 8 bases and J gave up 5 bases, with 19 bases separating them. The CDR3 sequence: CASEPVTGSDQPQHF. The CDR3 DNA follows: TGTGCCAGTGAGCCCGTGACAGGCAGCGATCAGCCCCAGCATTTT.

V usage is TRBV2 and J usage is TRBJ2-6; a weak D match, TRBD1 (5 bases). CDR3 length: 14 residues. Germline V gives CDR1 SNHLY, CDR2 FYNNEI. V lost 6 bases and J lost 0, with 6 bases in between. CDR3 region: CASSRDSGANVLTF. The DNA for the CDR3 is TGTGCCAGCAGCAGGGACTCTGGGGCCAACGTCCTGACTTTC.

J is TRBJ1-2 and V is TRBV28; D unresolved. Trimming took 7 bases from V and 6 from J, leaving 15 bases between them. The germline gives CDR1 MDHEN, CDR2 SYDVKM. The CDR3 runs to 13 residues. CDR3 amino acids: CASTTRAEDGYTF. For the CDR3, the DNA is TGTGCCAGCACCACCCGGGCCGAGGATGGCTACACCTTC.

The sample holds one count of this clone. The chain couples TRBV18 to TRBJ2-2; weak D call: TRBD2 (5 bases). Germline V gene data show CDR1 as KGHSH and CDR2 as LQKENI. Trimming stripped 3 bases from V and 5 bases from J, with 13 bases between. There are 15 residues in the CDR3. CDR3 residues: CASSPPSQVTGELFF. The CDR3 DNA reads TGTGCCAGCTCACCGCCTAGCCAAGTGACCGGGGAGCTGTTTTTT.

The chain recombines TRBV7-2 with TRBJ2-2, with 7 bases matching TRBD2. Germline assignment: CDR1 SGHTA and CDR2 FQGNSA. The CDR3 sequence is 18 residues long. V shed 5 bases and J 7 bases; nucleotides not matched to a gene: 19. CDR3 loop: CASSLGVSTLGRDGELFF. CDR3 coding DNA: TGTGCCAGCAGCCTAGGGGTGTCCACACTAGGGAGGGACGGGGAGCTGTTTTTT.